The 15 T cell receptor beta chains listed next were all sequenced from one sample in a study of T cell responses to AZD1222 COVID-19 vaccine (dated by TCRdb to the early 2020s). This specimen's time point label, per the study, means: about 28 days (+/-7) after the second vaccine dose. Library creation used the immunoSEQ multiplex PCR assay. Imported from immuneACCESS, the table was reduced by TCRdb to in-frame sequences with V and J called. These copies leave out some clones; in studies compared against another copy, an unresolved V gene accounts for under half, and the cause of the remainder is not known. Across this sample there are about 120,000 clones, with just over 90% seen only once. Of the sample, about 5% falls within the top ten clones. This specimen consisted of peripheral blood, obtained 28 days after the second AZD1222 dose. The receptors were gathered from an adult who received the AZD1222 COVID-19 vaccine.

The chain is built from TRBV6-2 or TRBV6-3 and TRBJ1-1, with D perhaps TRBD1 (6 bases). Trimming removed 3 bases from V and 5 bases from J, with 13 bases in between. The CDR3 covers 14 residues. In germline, CDR1 is MNHEY, CDR2 SVGEGT. CDR3: CASSYSTGLTEAFF. CDR3 nucleotides: TGTGCCAGCAGTTATTCCACAGGGTTAACTGAAGCTTTCTTT.

The chain recombines TRBV12-5 with TRBJ1-1; 7 nucleotides align to TRBD1. After removal of 8 bases from V and 0 bases from J, the junction contained 9 bases not matched to a gene. This CDR3 has 15 residues. Germline loops: CDR1 LGHNT, CDR2 FRNRAP. CDR3 sequence reads: CASRPSTGLNTEAFF. CDR3 coding DNA: TGTGCTAGTCGCCCCTCGACAGGGCTGAACACTGAAGCTTTCTTT.

This sequence joins TRBV5-8 and TRBJ2-3, with no clear D. Per the germline V gene, CDR1 is SGHTS and CDR2 is YDEGEE. V lost 6 bases to trimming and J lost 5 bases, with 7 bases between them. The CDR3 has 11 amino acids. CDR3 DNA sequence: TGTGCCAGCATCCCTAGAGATACGCAGTATTTT. Amino acids: CASIPRDTQYF.

This clone was observed a few times. The rearrangement joins TRBV3-1 (or the pseudogene TRBV3-2) to TRBJ2-2; 10 bases line up with TRBD1. Per germline, CDR1 LGHDT and CDR2 YNNKEL (reference sequence). This CDR3 spans 17 amino acids. J gave up 4 bases and V 3 bases, and 8 bases lay outside the gene matches. The CDR3 coding sequence is TGTGCCAGCAGCCATCCTCCCGGGACAGGGGTCACCGGGGAGCTGTTTTTT. Its translation is CASSHPPGTGVTGELFF.

The chain links TRBV18 to TRBJ2-1; no firm D call. Trimming pared 3 bases from V and 14 bases from J, leaving 11 bases between. Germline V gene lookup returns CDR1 KGHSH and CDR2 LQKENI. The CDR3 has 11 residues. CDR3 in amino acids: CASSPADRKFF. CDR3 DNA sequence: TGTGCCAGCTCACCGGCGGATCGGAAGTTCTTC.

The chain joins TRBV10-3 to TRBJ2-3; the match to TRBD1 covers 9 bases. There are 16 residues in the CDR3. Losses at the gene ends were 10 bases for V and 0 bases for J; bases not matched to a gene: 11. CDR1 and CDR2 from the germline V gene are ENHRY and SYGVKD. The CDR3 DNA reads TGTGCCACCCGGGACGGACAGGGGCGAAGCACAGATACGCAGTATTTT. Translating it yields CATRDGQGRSTDTQYF.

This rearrangement joins TRBV2 to TRBJ1-1; D is possibly TRBD1 (6 bases). Germline loops: CDR1 SNHLY, CDR2 FYNNEI. V lost 4 bases and J 3 bases, leaving 12 bases between the germline ends. The CDR3 is 14 residues long. CDR3: CASSATGKDTEAFF. The CDR3 nucleotides are TGTGCCAGCAGTGCCACAGGGAAGGACACTGAAGCTTTCTTT.

This clone was seen a single time. In the same sample, other DNA sequences code for this CDR3. J is TRBJ1-1 and V is TRBV5-1; no clear D. Germline V gives CDR1 SGHRS, CDR2 YFSETQ. Trimming cost V 1 base and J 0 bases, with 7 bases left between them. There are 14 residues in the CDR3. The CDR3 loop reads CASSLSGLNTEAFF. The CDR3 nucleotides are TGCGCCAGCAGCTTGTCCGGGTTGAACACTGAAGCTTTCTTT.

This clone occurred once. This chain's CDR3 is CASNKYRGTNEKLFF. For the CDR3, the DNA is TGTGCCAGCAACAAATATCGGGGGACTAATGAAAAACTGTTTTTT. V usage is TRBV5-8 and J usage is TRBJ1-4, with a tentative D call TRBD1 (5 bases). The CDR3 is made up of 15 amino acids. Trimming pared 6 bases from V and 2 bases from J, leaving 14 bases between. Germline assignment: CDR1 SGHTS and CDR2 YDEGEE.

The chain joins TRBV13 to TRBJ2-5; TRBD2 matches 7 bases. Trimming removed 2 bases from V and 5 bases from J; junction bases left unmatched: 14. The length of the CDR3 is 17 residues. Per the germline V gene, CDR1 is PRHDT and CDR2 is FYEKMQ (reference sequence). The CDR3 nucleotides read TGTGCCAGCAGCTTAACTCTAGCGGAGCAAGGGAGGGAGACCCAGTACTTC. Encoded protein: CASSLTLAEQGRETQYF. Looking up the rest from reference TRBV13 and TRBJ2-5 gives the full variable domain: AAGVIQSPRHLIKEKRETATLKCYPIPRHDTVYWYQQGPGQDPQFLISFYEKMQSDKGSIPDRFSAQQFSDYHSELNMSSLELGDSALYFCASSLTLAEQGRETQYFGPGTRLLVL.

This sequence joins TRBV28 and TRBJ1-5, with D unresolved. Germline-derived CDR1 and CDR2 are MDHEN and SYDVKM. V was clipped by 4 bases and J by 5 bases, with 9 bases between them. The CDR3 extends over 13 amino acids. Written as DNA, the CDR3 is TGTGCCAGCAGTTACCGAGGTGATCAGCCCCAGCATTTT. This translates into CASSYRGDQPQHF.

The rearrangement joins TRBV7-2 to TRBJ2-3; 9 nucleotides line up with TRBD1. V was pared by 6 bases and J by 7 bases, with 11 bases of the junction left unmatched. Germline lookup yields CDR1 SGHTA and CDR2 FQGNSA. The length of the CDR3 is 15 residues. Here the CDR3 DNA reads TGTGCCAGCAGAAGCACAGGGGGCCGGGTCAATACGCAGTATTTT. It translates to CASRSTGGRVNTQYF.

This rearrangement joins TRBV9 to TRBJ1-6, with 11 bases matching TRBD1. Trimming at V came to 3 bases and at J to 9 bases, leaving 5 bases not matched to a gene. The germline gives CDR1 SGDLS, CDR2 YYNGEE. The CDR3 has 15 amino acids. CDR3 in amino acids: CASSEGQGVGSPLHF. The CDR3 DNA reads as TGTGCCAGCAGCGAGGGACAGGGGGTAGGTTCACCCCTCCACTTT.

As DNA, the CDR3 is TGTGCCAGCAGCCTTTTTACTGGGGCCTATGGCTACACCTTC. Its protein product is CASSLFTGAYGYTF. The gene calls are TRBV7-8 and TRBJ1-2; possible D gene TRBD1, 5 bases. The germline V and J ends were trimmed by 5 bases and 4 bases, with 14 bases remaining between them. This CDR3 contains 14 residues. Germline values: CDR1 SGHVS, CDR2 FQNEAQ. The full variable domain, with the rest looked up from reference TRBV7-8 and TRBJ1-2, is GAGVSQSPRYKVAKRGQDVALRCDPISGHVSLFWYQQALGQGPEFLTYFQNEAQLDKSGLPSDRFFAERPEGSVSTLKIQRTQQEDSAVYLCASSLFTGAYGYTFGSGTRLTVV.

V and J are TRBV9 and TRBJ2-5; tentatively, D is TRBD2 (7 bases). Germline CDR1 and CDR2: SGDLS and YYNGEE. V lost 0 bases to trimming and J lost 2 bases, with 17 bases between them. This CDR3 spans 17 amino acids. The CDR3 protein is CASSVDVAGAIQETQYF. For the CDR3, the DNA is TGTGCCAGCAGCGTAGATGTGGCGGGGGCCATACAAGAGACCCAGTACTTC.